Shown below are 3 T cell receptor beta chains from a single sample sequenced in a study of B cell selection in AIRE deficiency. Conventional CD4 T cells were sorted as CD4+CD127+ cells. Using immunoSEQ multiplex PCR, the repertoire was profiled, and TCRdb retains in-frame clones only, with some absent. Among about 27,000 clones listed, 95% to 96% were seen once. The specimen was CD4+CD127+ conventional T cells sorted from PBMCs. The receptors shown here come from a human donor in good health.

This chain links TRBV5-1 with TRBJ2-3; D tentatively fits TRBD1 or TRBD2 (5 bases each). The CDR3 has 13 amino acids. Germline V gene sequence: CDR1 SGHRS, CDR2 YFSETQ. Trimming removed 0 bases from V and 10 bases from J, with 12 bases in between. CDR3 coding DNA: TGCGCCAGCAGCTTGGGGGACGGGGATCCGCAGTATTTT. This translates into CASSLGDGDPQYF.

This chain uses TRBV6-1 with TRBJ2-5; 7 bases are shared with TRBD2. The CDR3 spans 15 residues. The germline CDR1 and CDR2 sequences are MNHNS and SASEGT. V lost 3 bases to trimming and J lost 3 bases; unmatched junction nucleotides: 7. Here the CDR3 DNA reads TGTGCCAGCAGTGACGTAAACCGGGGGGAAGAGACCCAGTACTTC. Translating it yields CASSDVNRGEETQYF.

The chain is built from TRBV28 and TRBJ2-2, with D perhaps TRBD2 (5 bases). Germline assignment: CDR1 MDHEN and CDR2 SYDVKM. The V end lost 3 bases, the J end lost 15 bases, and 11 bases lay between the germline ends. This CDR3 contains 11 residues. In nucleotides, the CDR3 is TGTGCCAGCAGTTTTGAGCGGAGGATGTTTTTT. Protein product: CASSFERRMFF. Full variable domain (outside the CDR3, taken from reference TRBV28 and TRBJ2-2): DVKVTQSSRYLVKRTGEKVFLECVQDMDHENMFWYRQDPGLGLRLIYFSYDVKMKEKGDIPEGYSVSREKKERFSLILESASTNQTSMYLCASSFERRMFFGEGSRLTVL.